This passage covers 2 T cell receptor beta chains from one sample sequenced in a study of vaccination effects on CD4 cells after COVID-19. Repertoires were generated with immunoSEQ multiplex PCR, while TCRdb's copy carries only in-frame clones and drops some. The sample yields about 38,000 clones, around 80% seen once. Once cultured for roughly ten days, the cells underwent separation to obtain CD4+ T cells. These TCRs' antigens remain unknown. This specimen was CD4+ T cells from PBMCs cultured without peptide, taken before COVID-19 vaccination. All receptors derive from a human donor who received a COVID-19 vaccine.

In regard to this clone: Other nucleotide sequences in the sample specify the same CDR3. The chain has TRBV12-3 or TRBV12-4 and TRBJ1-1, with unresolved D. This CDR3 comprises 12 residues. The ends were cut back, 5 bases at V and 3 bases at J, with 7 bases in the middle. The CDR3 nucleotides read TGTGCCAGCAGTCCTGGATACACTGAAGCTTTCTTT. It encodes CASSPGYTEAFF.

The chain couples TRBV18 to TRBJ2-5; 9 positions match TRBD1. The V gene's germline CDR1 is KGHSH and CDR2 LQKENI. The V and J ends lost 2 bases and 5 bases, in that order; junction bases with no gene match: 6. The CDR3 loop spans 15 amino acids. CDR3 nucleotide sequence: TGTGCCAGCTCACCATGGGACAGGGCTTTCGAGACCCAGTACTTC. Translated: CASSPWDRAFETQYF.